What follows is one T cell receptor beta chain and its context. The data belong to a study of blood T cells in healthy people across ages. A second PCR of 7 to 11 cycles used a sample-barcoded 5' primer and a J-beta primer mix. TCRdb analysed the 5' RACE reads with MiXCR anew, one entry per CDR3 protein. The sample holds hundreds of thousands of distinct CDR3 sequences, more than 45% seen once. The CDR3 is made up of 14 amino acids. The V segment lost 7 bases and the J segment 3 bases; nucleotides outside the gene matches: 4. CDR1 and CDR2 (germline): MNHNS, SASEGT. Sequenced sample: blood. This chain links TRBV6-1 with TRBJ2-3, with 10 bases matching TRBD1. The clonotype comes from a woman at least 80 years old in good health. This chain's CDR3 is CASTDRGPTDTQYF. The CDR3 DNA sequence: TGTGCCAGCACCGACAGGGGGCCAACAGATACGCAGTATTTT.